The rows below give T cell receptor beta chains drawn from one sample of a study of cytomegalovirus exposure and HLA in healthy donors. Libraries were prepared by immunoSEQ multiplex PCR; TCRdb keeps only in-frame clonotypes and omits some of them. Altogether about 130,000 clones are present, roughly two thirds being singletons, with the ten largest covering 1.6%. The sequenced sample was PBMCs. Receptor source: a man under 40 in good health and CMV-seropositive. The conserved cysteine and the conserved F or W are not part of the CDR3 here.

J	V	CDR3
TRBJ2-5	TRBV19	ASSIRGETQY
TRBJ2-1	TRBV15	ATSRSFRLAGGINNEQF
TRBJ2-3	TRBV5-1	ASSQPGGSTDTQY
.	TRBV6-5	ASSYSRTSGYEQY
TRBJ1-2	TRBV6-1	ASSEQGNYGYT
TRBJ2-6	TRBV30	AWTGPAGANVLT
TRBJ2-5	TRBV19	ASSTILAGGFETQY
TRBJ2-7	TRBV7-3	ASSLDRGYEQY
TRBJ1-1	TRBV7-6	ASSLGQGFTEAF
TRBJ1-5	TRBV28	ASSSASGFSNQPQH
TRBJ1-2	TRBV6-1	ASAGRSPGYT
TRBJ1-1	TRBV7-9	ASSSAGTGGTEAF
TRBJ2-1	TRBV5-4	ASSSGLAGNEQF
TRBJ1-2	TRBV25-1	ASSEIMGRGNYGYT
TRBJ2-6	TRBV19	ASSTGLADGANVLT
TRBJ2-7	TRBV27	ASSFDRSSYEQY
TRBJ2-1	TRBV10-1	ASSELGTSGSESSYNEQF
TRBJ1-1	TRBV4-1	ASSHAPGGRNTEAF
TRBJ2-7	TRBV6-6	ASSYPGQSFTYEQY
TRBJ2-3	TRBV11-1	ASSTEVPDTQY
TRBJ1-5	TRBV6-5	ASSWTGVYSNQPQH
TRBJ1-1	TRBV18	ASSQQGGYMNTEAF
TRBJ2-7	TRBV28	ASSPITGLAGRSYEQY
TRBJ1-2	TRBV28	ASTPLKGPLYGYT
TRBJ1-5	TRBV7-9	ASSLGAGTGNQPQH
TRBJ2-1	TRBV7-2	ASSLEQVTYNEQF
TRBJ2-7	TRBV28	ASIPDRVTYEQY
TRBJ2-2	TRBV11-2	ASSLRGRGTGELF
TRBJ1-3	TRBV5-4	ASSLTGKPLDTIY
TRBJ2-1	TRBV7-2	ASSSRGLPGAGEQF
TRBJ2-1	TRBV6-1	ASSGGLGHIDEQF
TRBJ2-3	TRBV19	ASSSQIAATQY
TRBJ1-1	TRBV5-5	ASSFEAENTEAF
TRBJ2-1	TRBV28	ASSSTGESYNEQF
TRBJ2-1	TRBV7-3	ASSLSLSSYNEQF
TRBJ2-1	TRBV29-1	SAWHNEQF